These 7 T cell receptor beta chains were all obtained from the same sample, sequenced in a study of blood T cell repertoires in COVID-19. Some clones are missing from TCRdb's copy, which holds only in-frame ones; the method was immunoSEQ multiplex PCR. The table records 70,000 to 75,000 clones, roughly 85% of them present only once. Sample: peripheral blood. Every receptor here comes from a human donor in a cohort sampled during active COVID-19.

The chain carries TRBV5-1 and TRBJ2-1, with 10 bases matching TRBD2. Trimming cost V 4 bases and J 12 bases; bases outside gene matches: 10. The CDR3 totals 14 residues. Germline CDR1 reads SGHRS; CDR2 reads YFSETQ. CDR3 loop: CASSRLPGTSAQFF. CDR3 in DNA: TGCGCCAGCAGCCGTCTCCCCGGGACTAGCGCGCAGTTCTTC.

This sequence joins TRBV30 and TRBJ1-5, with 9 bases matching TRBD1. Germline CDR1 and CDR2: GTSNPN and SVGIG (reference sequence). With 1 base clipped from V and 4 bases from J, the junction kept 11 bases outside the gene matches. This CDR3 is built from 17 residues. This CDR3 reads CAWSGPRTGALNQPQHF. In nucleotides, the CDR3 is TGTGCCTGGAGTGGCCCCCGGACAGGGGCCCTAAATCAGCCCCAGCATTTT.

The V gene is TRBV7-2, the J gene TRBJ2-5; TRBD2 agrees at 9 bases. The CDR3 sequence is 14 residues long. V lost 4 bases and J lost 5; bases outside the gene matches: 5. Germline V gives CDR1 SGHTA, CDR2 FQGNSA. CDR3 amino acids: CASSSSGVGETQYF. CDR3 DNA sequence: TGTGCCAGCAGCTCTAGCGGGGTCGGTGAGACCCAGTACTTC.

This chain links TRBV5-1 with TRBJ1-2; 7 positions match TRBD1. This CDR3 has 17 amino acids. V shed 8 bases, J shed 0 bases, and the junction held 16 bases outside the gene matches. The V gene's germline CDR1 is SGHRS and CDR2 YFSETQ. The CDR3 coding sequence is TGCGCCAGTACGCTTCAGCCAGGGGGAGAAACTAACTATGGCTACACCTTC. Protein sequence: CASTLQPGGETNYGYTF.

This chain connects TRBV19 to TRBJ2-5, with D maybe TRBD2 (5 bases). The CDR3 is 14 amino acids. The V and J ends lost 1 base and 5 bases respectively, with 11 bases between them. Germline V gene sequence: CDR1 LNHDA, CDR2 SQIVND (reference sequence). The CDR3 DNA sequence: TGTGCCAGTAGTATAGGAGGGTCCGGGGAGACCCAGTACTTC. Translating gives CASSIGGSGETQYF.

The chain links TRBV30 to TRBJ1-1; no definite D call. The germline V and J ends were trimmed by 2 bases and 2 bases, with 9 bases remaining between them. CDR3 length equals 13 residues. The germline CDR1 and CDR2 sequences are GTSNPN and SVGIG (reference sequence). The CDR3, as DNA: TGTGCCTGGAGTAAAAGCCTTAACACTGAAGCTTTCTTT. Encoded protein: CAWSKSLNTEAFF.

The CDR3 region is CASQGAGVYGYTF. DNA of the CDR3: TGTGCCAGCCAGGGGGCCGGGGTCTATGGCTACACCTTC. The chain is built from TRBV6-5 and TRBJ1-2; 8 bases align to TRBD1. Germline lookup yields CDR1 MNHEY and CDR2 SVGAGI. V was pared by 8 bases and J by 4 bases, with 6 bases of the junction left unmatched. This CDR3 spans 13 amino acids.